One and the same sample provided the 28 T cell receptor beta chains below, sequenced in a study of cytomegalovirus exposure and HLA in healthy donors. 60 Vbeta and 13 Jbeta primers were used in PCR. This table comes from immunoSEQ multiplex PCR, and its TCRdb copy is limited to in-frame clones, with some not included. This sample carries about 180,000 clones, about 82% of them seen once, and the ten largest clones take 1.5% to 2%. Sequenced sample: PBMCs. Receptor source: a woman aged 25 to 39 in good health and CMV-seronegative.

The chain couples TRBV5-6 to TRBJ2-7; 7 nucleotides align to TRBD1. The V segment lost 4 bases and the J segment 9 bases; nucleotides outside the gene matches: 16. Germline CDR1 SGHDT, CDR2 YYEEEE. This CDR3 spans 15 amino acids. CDR3 coding DNA: TGTGCCAGCAGCCCTACGCCGGGACAGCGTGGGCCGCAGTACTTC. Residues: CASSPTPGQRGPQYF.

The chain uses TRBV4-1 and TRBJ2-3; D is unresolved. CDR1 is MGHRA, CDR2 YSYEKL, per germline. V was cut by 0 bases and J by 7 bases, with 17 bases left in between. This CDR3 is built from 16 residues. In DNA, the CDR3 is TGCGCCAGCAGCCAAGAAGAGTCCCGCCGACAAAATACGCAGTATTTT. This encodes CASSQEESRRQNTQYF.

This chain joins TRBV25-1 and TRBJ1-2; 8 nucleotides match TRBD1. The CDR3 spans 11 residues. Per the germline V gene, CDR1 is MGHDK and CDR2 is SYGVNS. The J segment lost 8 bases and the V segment lost 6 bases, leaving 2 bases of the junction unmatched. CDR3 nucleotide sequence: TGTGCCAGCAGGACAGGGGTCGGCTACACCTTC. Its protein is CASRTGVGYTF.

The chain recombines TRBV6-6 with TRBJ2-7; D unclear. Trimming stripped 2 bases from V and 0 bases from J, with 14 bases between. The CDR3 sequence is 16 residues long. Germline V gives CDR1 MNHNY, CDR2 SVGAGI (reference sequence). CDR3 coding DNA: TGTGCCAGCAGTTACGGCCCGACACCTACCTCCTACGAGCAGTACTTC. Amino acids: CASSYGPTPTSYEQYF.

This clone appeared a single time. V usage is TRBV6-1 and J usage is TRBJ2-7; D gene uncertain. Germline V CDR1 and CDR2: MNHNS, SASEGT. Trimming pared 3 bases from V and 1 base from J, leaving 16 bases between. The CDR3 runs to 16 residues. The DNA of the CDR3 is TGTGCCAGCAGTGACGTCTCGTTCGCTACTTCCTACGAGCAGTACTTC. Protein sequence: CASSDVSFATSYEQYF.

The chain employs TRBV9 and TRBJ2-5, with D possibly being TRBD2 (5 bases). The DNA end is a closer match to TRBJ2-7, so the J assignment may be wrong. Germline values: CDR1 SGDLS, CDR2 YYNGEE. The CDR3 has 13 amino acids. Written as DNA, the CDR3 is TGTGCCAGCAGCGCGGGGATTTCCTACGAGCAGTACTTC. Encoded protein: CASSAGISYEQYF.

The V gene is TRBV2, the J gene TRBJ2-7; no clear D gene. V was cut by 1 base and J by 2 bases, with 6 bases left in between. CDR3 length: 13 amino acids. Germline CDR1 SNHLY, CDR2 FYNNEI. This CDR3 is CASSEVRAYEQYF. As DNA, the CDR3 is TGTGCCAGCAGTGAAGTTCGGGCCTACGAGCAGTACTTC.

Only one count was recorded for this clone. This chain uses TRBV29-1 with TRBJ1-1, with D uncertain. Germline V gene data show CDR1 as SQVTM and CDR2 as ANQGSEA. This CDR3 is built from 10 residues. V lost 5 bases, J lost 4 bases, and 5 bases lay in between. The CDR3 DNA sequence: TGCAGCGTTTCAGGCACTGAAGCTTTCTTT. Its protein is CSVSGTEAFF.

The chain carries TRBV29-1 and TRBJ1-2; no reliable D call. Per germline, CDR1 SQVTM and CDR2 ANQGSEA. The CDR3 spans 12 residues. V gave up 4 bases and J gave up 1 base, with 7 bases separating them. This CDR3 reads CSVVSYNYGYTF. The CDR3 DNA sequence: TGCAGCGTTGTTAGTTATAACTATGGCTACACCTTC.

The V gene is TRBV5-1, the J gene TRBJ2-1, with 11 bases fitting TRBD2. In germline, CDR1 is SGHRS, CDR2 YFSETQ. The CDR3 length is 14 residues. V shed 0 bases, J shed 8 bases, and the junction held 1 base outside the gene matches. CDR3 sequence (DNA): TGCGCCAGCAGCTTGGAGGGACTAGCGGATGAGCAGTTCTTC. This encodes CASSLEGLADEQFF.

V gene TRBV11-2 combines with J gene TRBJ1-2; tentative D call: TRBD1 (5 bases). Trimming took off 1 base at V and 5 bases at J, with 11 bases between the two ends. Germline loops: CDR1 SGHAT, CDR2 FQNNGV. This CDR3 is 14 amino acids long. As DNA, the CDR3 is TGTGCCAGCAGCTTAGTGGGGGGGGGTTATGGCTACACCTTC. Translating gives CASSLVGGGYGYTF.

The chain uses TRBV7-3 and TRBJ2-7; D may be TRBD2 (6 bases). Germline CDR1 is SGHTA and CDR2 is FQGTGA. With 5 bases removed from V and 5 bases from J, the gap between germline ends came to 19 bases. CDR3 length equals 15 residues. Here the CDR3 DNA reads TGTGCCAGCAGCCAGACTAGGGGTTCTTGGGACGAGCAGTACTTC. It translates to CASSQTRGSWDEQYF.

A remark on this clone: The identical CDR3 is also encoded by other nucleotide sequences in the sample. This chain links TRBV18 with TRBJ1-1; TRBD1 aligns across 9 bases. The germline V gene has CDR1 KGHSH and CDR2 LQKENI. V lost 3 bases, J lost 7 bases, and 6 bases stayed unmatched. The CDR3 has 14 amino acids. This chain's CDR3 is CASSPLDRGSEAFF. The DNA of the CDR3 is TGTGCCAGCTCACCGCTCGACAGGGGGAGTGAAGCTTTCTTT.

This sequence joins TRBV9 and TRBJ1-1; no firm D call. The CDR3 is made up of 13 amino acids. Trimming took off 1 base at V and 6 bases at J, with 10 bases between the two ends. CDR1 and CDR2 (germline): SGDLS, YYNGEE. The CDR3 DNA reads TGTGCCAGCAGCGTACGGGGAGGATCTGAAGCTTTCTTT. Its protein is CASSVRGGSEAFF.

This chain joins TRBV30 and TRBJ2-1; 11 positions agree with TRBD2. Germline CDR1 is GTSNPN and CDR2 is SVGIG (reference sequence). This CDR3 is 15 amino acids long. J gave up 4 bases and V 0 bases, and 2 bases lay outside the gene matches. The CDR3 region has the DNA TGTGCCTGGAGTGTACTAGCGGGGGAATACAATGAGCAGTTCTTC. Residues: CAWSVLAGEYNEQFF. Complete variable domain (other parts from reference TRBV30 and TRBJ2-1): SQTIHQWPATLVQPVGSPLSLECTVEGTSNPNLYWYRQAAGRGLQLLFYSVGIGQISSEVPQNLSASRPQDRQFILSSKKLLLSDSGFYLCAWSVLAGEYNEQFFGPGTRLTVL.

This chain joins TRBV5-1 and TRBJ2-5; D is perhaps TRBD1 (6 bases). The V end was cut by 5 bases, the J end by 5 bases, with 22 bases between. Germline CDR1 SGHRS, CDR2 YFSETQ. The length of the CDR3 is 16 residues. The CDR3 coding sequence is TGCGCCAGCAGACGAACACAGGGTGTGGGCGGGGAGACCCAGTACTTC. This translates into CASRRTQGVGGETQYF. The full variable domain, completed using reference TRBV5-1 and TRBJ2-5, is KAGVTQTPRYLIKTRGQQVTLSCSPISGHRSVSWYQQTPGQGLQFLFEYFSETQRNKGNFPGRFSGRQFSNSRSEMNVSTLELGDSALYLCASRRTQGVGGETQYFGPGTRLLVL.

This clone is a singleton in its sample. The chain combines TRBV27 with TRBJ2-3; 9 bases are shared with TRBD1. CDR1 and CDR2 from the germline V gene are MNHEY and SMNVEV (reference sequence). The CDR3 extends over 14 amino acids. V lost 2 bases and J lost 5; bases outside the gene matches: 2. CDR3 sequence: CASSLRQGGDTQYF. Written as DNA, the CDR3 is TGTGCCAGCAGTTTAAGACAGGGGGGAGATACGCAGTATTTT.

The chain carries TRBV18 and TRBJ1-1; 10 nucleotides match TRBD1. The trim removed 2 bases at V and 0 bases at J, leaving 3 bases unmatched. Germline CDR1 and CDR2: KGHSH and LQKENI. CDR3 length: 16 amino acids. Written as DNA, the CDR3 is TGTGCCAGCTCACCAAGGACAGGGGGAGTGAACACTGAAGCTTTCTTT. Its protein is CASSPRTGGVNTEAFF.

The chain couples TRBV5-6 to TRBJ1-2; D is unclear. CDR1 is SGHDT and CDR2 is YYEEEE in the germline V gene. V lost 0 bases to trimming and J lost 7 bases, with 4 bases between them. The CDR3 runs 11 residues. CDR3 nucleotides: TGTGCCAGCAGCTTGGACATTGGCTACACCTTC. Its translation: CASSLDIGYTF.

This clone was detected only a few times. This chain joins TRBV5-6 and TRBJ2-5, with D possibly TRBD2 on 6 matching bases. The CDR3 extends over 14 amino acids. CDR1 and CDR2 from the germline V gene are SGHDT and YYEEEE. V lost 0 bases to trimming and J lost 5 bases, with 11 bases between them. Written as DNA, the CDR3 is TGTGCCAGCAGCTTGGGTGGGGGGACGGAGACCCAGTACTTC. This encodes CASSLGGGTETQYF.

Only a few counts were recorded for this clone. The chain couples TRBV5-4 to TRBJ2-7, with 7 nucleotides matching TRBD1. V gave up 4 bases and J gave up 4 bases; unmatched junction bases: 11. The CDR3 length is 15 residues. Per the germline V gene, CDR1 is SGHNT and CDR2 is YYREEE (reference sequence). The CDR3 loop reads CASSTGQALHYEQYF. CDR3 DNA sequence: TGTGCCAGCAGCACCGGACAGGCCCTACATTACGAGCAGTACTTC.

This chain joins TRBV5-6 and TRBJ2-7; tentatively, D is TRBD2 (6 bases). Trimming shortened V by 0 bases and J by 2 bases, and 12 bases separated the two germline ends. Germline loops: CDR1 SGHDT, CDR2 YYEEEE. This CDR3 comprises 15 residues. In nucleotides, the CDR3 is TGTGCCAGCAGCTTGGGAGGCGGGGCAACCTACGAGCAGTACTTC. This gives the protein CASSLGGGATYEQYF.

Turning to this clone: At one end, the junction sequence differs from germline, possibly due to a read error. The chain combines TRBV5-1 with TRBJ2-5; D may be TRBD1 (5 bases). The CDR3 is 17 residues long. Germline V gene sequence: CDR1 SGHRS, CDR2 YFSETQ. The DNA for the CDR3 is TGCGCCAGCAGCTTGGTGGGTACCCAGGGTACGGACACCATCCGGGACTTC. This translates into CASSLVGTQGTDTIRDF.

V and J are TRBV4-1 and TRBJ2-7, with 8 nucleotides matching TRBD2. This CDR3 contains 14 residues. The ends lost 7 bases at V and 6 bases at J; junction bases unmatched: 11. CDR1 is MGHRA and CDR2 is YSYEKL in the germline V gene. CDR3 sequence: CASNSPGLEGEQYF. Written as DNA, the CDR3 is TGCGCCAGCAACTCCCCGGGACTAGAGGGCGAGCAGTACTTC.

The V and J genes are TRBV7-3 and TRBJ2-7, with 8 positions matching TRBD2. Germline V gene data show CDR1 as SGHTA and CDR2 as FQGTGA. This CDR3 has 17 residues. Losses at the gene ends were 3 bases for V and 2 bases for J; bases not matched to a gene: 12. CDR3 residues: CASSLVGGGSQAYEQYF. CDR3 DNA: TGTGCCAGCAGCTTGGTCGGCGGGGGGTCCCAGGCCTACGAGCAGTACTTC.

This clone was recorded a few times. The CDR3 loop is CASSQDSGGITEAFF. CDR3 nucleotides: TGCGCCAGCAGCCAAGATTCGGGAGGGATCACTGAAGCTTTCTTT. The chain couples TRBV4-1 to TRBJ1-1; D is undetermined. This CDR3 is 15 amino acids long. The germline V and J ends were trimmed by 0 bases and 4 bases, with 12 bases remaining between them. Germline V gene data show CDR1 as MGHRA and CDR2 as YSYEKL.

With regard to this clone: Distinct nucleotide sequences in the sample also encode this CDR3. V and J are TRBV6-1 and TRBJ1-5; D gene uncertain. CDR3 length: 15 residues. Germline CDR1 MNHNS, CDR2 SASEGT. Trimming pared 3 bases from V and 2 bases from J, leaving 11 bases between. The CDR3 loop is CASSEEGGGNQPQHF. DNA for the CDR3: TGTGCCAGCAGTGAGGAGGGCGGCGGCAATCAGCCCCAGCATTTT.

V is TRBV10-1 and J is TRBJ2-7; 7 positions match TRBD1. The CDR3 runs 12 residues. Trimming at V came to 4 bases and at J to 6 bases, leaving 3 bases not matched to a gene. In germline, CDR1 is WNHNN, CDR2 SYGVQD (reference sequence). The CDR3 loop reads CASSVAGGEQYF. The CDR3, as DNA: TGCGCCAGCAGTGTGGCAGGGGGCGAGCAGTACTTC.